Listed here are 31 T cell receptor beta chains from one sample, sequenced in a study of T cells in Graves' hyperthyroidism and ophthalmopathy. Amplified TCR beta CDR3 regions derived from RNA transcripts. During a first-round RT-PCR of the TCR CDR3, the HTBI primer set was used. TCRdb analysed the multiplex PCR reads with MiXCR anew, one entry per CDR3 protein. This table has about 570,000 distinct CDR3 sequences, about half appearing once. The specimen sequenced was peripheral blood or thyroid tissue (not recorded which). These receptors originate from an adult woman with Graves' disease, either hyperthyroidism or ophthalmopathy (not recorded which).

J is TRBJ1-5 and V is TRBV7-8; D is unclear. Trimming took off 5 bases at V and 5 bases at J, with 16 bases between the two ends. CDR3 size: 15 residues. Germline V lookup: CDR1 SGHVS, CDR2 FQNEAQ. Here the CDR3 DNA reads TGTGCCAGCAGCCAAGGCTCTTCTTCTCATCAGCCCCAGCATTTT. Translated: CASSQGSSSHQPQHF.

The CDR3 here is CASSPLTGTGSYEQYF. The CDR3 bases are TGTGCCAGCAGCCCCTTAACCGGGACAGGGTCGTACGAGCAGTACTTC. The chain has TRBV5-5 and TRBJ2-7; TRBD1 aligns across 9 bases. V lost 4 bases, J lost 4 bases, and 12 bases stayed unmatched. Germline V gene sequence: CDR1 SGHKS, CDR2 YYEKEE (reference sequence). The CDR3 runs to 16 residues.

As DNA, the CDR3 is TGTGCCATCAGCCCAATGGTAGGGGCAGAGACCCAGTACTTC. This encodes CAISPMVGAETQYF. The chain joins TRBV10-3 to TRBJ2-5; D perhaps matches TRBD1 (5 bases). CDR3 length: 14 residues. Trimming removed 6 bases from V and 4 bases from J, with 15 bases in between. Germline CDR1 reads ENHRY; CDR2 reads SYGVKD.

This clonotype was counted between two and nine times. The junction does not match germline at one end; this may be a read error. The genes are TRBV4-1 and TRBJ1-2; D gene ambiguous. The CDR3 is made up of 13 amino acids. CDR1 and CDR2 from the germline V gene are MGHRA and YSYEKL. The CDR3 DNA sequence: TGTGCCAGCAGTCCCATGCCAAGCTATGGCTACACCTTC. Translating gives CASSPMPSYGYTF.

This clonotype showed up many times. This chain joins TRBV25-1 and TRBJ2-7; D possibly corresponds to TRBD2 (6 bases). CDR3 length: 13 residues. CDR1 and CDR2 from the germline V gene are MGHDK and SYGVNS. Trimming pared 8 bases from V and 1 base from J, leaving 12 bases between. This chain's CDR3 is CASRGEESYEQYF. CDR3 in DNA: TGTGCCAGCCGTGGGGAGGAGTCCTACGAGCAGTACTTC.

V and J are TRBV15 and TRBJ2-7; perhaps TRBD2 as D (5 bases). Germline loops: CDR1 LNHNV, CDR2 YYDKDF (reference sequence). V was cut by 5 bases and J by 0 bases, with 35 bases left in between. The CDR3 is 22 amino acids. In nucleotides, the CDR3 is TGTGCCACCAGCCGGGGTCACAGCTCCCCGGTGTTCGACTGTCCCCACTCCTACGAGCAGTACTTC. This translates into CATSRGHSSPVFDCPHSYEQYF.

V is TRBV7-9 and J is TRBJ2-7; 7 bases are a match to TRBD1. Germline V lookup: CDR1 SEHNR, CDR2 FQNEAQ (reference sequence). With V trimmed by 0 bases and J by 6 bases, 2 bases remained unmatched. CDR3 size: 13 residues. Written as DNA, the CDR3 is TGTGCCAGCAGCTTAGCCGAGGGGGCCGAGCAGTACTTC. This sequence encodes CASSLAEGAEQYF.

The chain has TRBV19 and TRBJ1-5; no definite D call. Germline V lookup: CDR1 LNHDA, CDR2 SQIVND (reference sequence). V lost 3 bases, J lost 3 bases, and 3 bases lay in between. The CDR3 spans 12 residues. The CDR3 protein is CASSMTNQPQHF. CDR3 coding DNA: TGTGCCAGTAGTATGACCAATCAGCCCCAGCATTTT.

The rearrangement uses TRBV29-1 and TRBJ2-7; 9 bases line up with TRBD2. J lost 2 bases, V lost 7 bases, and 6 bases had no gene match. Germline assignment: CDR1 SQVTM and CDR2 ANQGSEA. The CDR3 length is 13 residues. This CDR3 reads CSGGAGGAYEQYF. The CDR3 DNA is TGCAGCGGCGGGGCGGGAGGGGCCTACGAGCAGTACTTC.

This clonotype was seen ten or more times. V is TRBV7-3 and J is TRBJ2-2; the D is unclear. The germline V gene encodes CDR1 SGHTA and CDR2 FQGTGA. The V and J ends lost 8 bases and 6 bases respectively, with 7 bases between them. The CDR3 is 11 amino acids. In nucleotides, the CDR3 is TGTGCCAGCCGGCAGTCCGGGGAGCTGTTTTTT. Translation: CASRQSGELFF.

V and J are TRBV29-1 and TRBJ2-2; no definite D call. Deletions cut 7 bases from V and 0 bases from J, with 9 bases between. Germline CDR1 is SQVTM and CDR2 is ANQGSEA. The CDR3 length is 13 residues. Here the CDR3 DNA reads TGCAGCGCCTCCTGGGCGAACACCGGGGAGCTGTTTTTT. It translates to CSASWANTGELFF.

V usage is TRBV7-8 and J usage is TRBJ1-5; no reliable D call. The CDR3 length is 14 residues. The V end was cut by 5 bases, the J end by 11 bases, with 19 bases between. Germline V gene data show CDR1 as SGHVS and CDR2 as FQNEAQ. The CDR3 spells CASSLMRAQETQHF. The CDR3, as DNA: TGTGCCAGCAGCCTCATGAGGGCCCAAGAGACCCAGCATTTT.

This clonotype was seen repeatedly, ten times or more. J is TRBJ1-5 and V is TRBV10-3; D gene uncertain. The V and J ends lost 2 bases and 5 bases respectively, with 7 bases between them. CDR1 and CDR2 from the germline V gene are ENHRY and SYGVKD. This CDR3 has 13 amino acids. The CDR3 coding sequence is TGTGCCATCAGTGAGGATTCCCATCAGCCCCAGCATTTT. Protein: CAISEDSHQPQHF.

This clonotype was counted many times. The chain is built from TRBV7-2 and TRBJ1-3; no firm D call. CDR1 and CDR2 (germline): SGHTA, FQGNSA. Deletions cut 3 bases from V and 2 bases from J, with 2 bases between. There are 12 residues in the CDR3. The CDR3 DNA reads TGTGCCAGCAGCTTCGCTGGAAACACCATATATTTT. Encoded protein: CASSFAGNTIYF.

The chain combines TRBV30 with TRBJ1-1; tentatively, D is TRBD1 (6 bases). The germline CDR1 and CDR2 sequences are GTSNPN and SVGIG (reference sequence). This CDR3 has 13 residues. V dropped 5 bases and J dropped 8 bases, with 18 bases sitting between them. CDR3 in amino acids: CAWARDTSPEAFF. The CDR3 bases are TGTGCCTGGGCTCGGGACACGAGCCCCGAAGCTTTCTTT.

The V call is TRBV3-1, the J call TRBJ2-7, with D perhaps being TRBD1 or TRBD2 (6 bases each). Germline V gene lookup returns CDR1 LGHDT and CDR2 YNNKEL (reference sequence). The CDR3 has 15 amino acids. The V gene lost 5 bases and the J gene lost 3 bases, with 17 bases spanning the gap. CDR3 in DNA: TGTGCCAGCAGCGCCCGTCGGGGGCCCTACTACGAGCAGTACTTC. It translates to CASSARRGPYYEQYF.

The J gene is TRBJ2-7, the V gene TRBV28; 9 positions agree with TRBD2. The CDR3 extends over 13 amino acids. V was clipped by 10 bases and J by 5 bases; unmatched bases: 9. CDR1 and CDR2 from the germline V gene are MDHEN and SYDVKM. CDR3 coding DNA: TGTGCCATCTCTAGCGGGACATACAACGAGCAGTACTTC. It encodes CAISSGTYNEQYF.

In its sample, this clonotype was seen many times. The chain employs TRBV9 and TRBJ1-2, with 8 bases lining up with TRBD1. CDR3 length: 13 residues. V gave up 0 bases and J gave up 8 bases; unmatched junction bases: 3. The germline V gene has CDR1 SGDLS and CDR2 YYNGEE. CDR3 residues: CASSVASGGGYTF. Here the CDR3 DNA reads TGTGCCAGCAGCGTAGCTTCAGGGGGCGGCTACACCTTC.

V gene TRBV27 combines with J gene TRBJ1-5; D gene uncertain. The CDR3 sequence is 16 residues long. Looked up from germline, CDR1 is MNHEY and CDR2 is SMNVEV (reference sequence). V lost 8 bases to trimming and J lost 0 bases, with 17 bases between them. The DNA for the CDR3 is TGTGCCAGCGGTCCAGGTCGAGTCTATAGCAATCAGCCCCAGCATTTT. Translated: CASGPGRVYSNQPQHF.

The chain links TRBV15 to TRBJ1-1; maybe TRBD1 (5 bases). The CDR3 consists of 14 residues. Germline CDR1 and CDR2: LNHNV and YYDKDF (reference sequence). The V end was cut by 5 bases, the J end by 3 bases, with 13 bases between. In DNA form, the CDR3 reads TGTGCCACCAGCGGAGGAGGCAGGGACACTGAAGCTTTCTTT. It translates to CATSGGGRDTEAFF.

The chain has TRBV7-2 and TRBJ1-2; D is possibly TRBD1 (5 bases). This CDR3 comprises 15 residues. CDR1 is SGHTA and CDR2 is FQGNSA in the germline V gene. Deletions cut 2 bases from V and 2 bases from J, with 12 bases between. CDR3 in amino acids: CASSLTQGRNYGYTF. CDR3 in DNA: TGTGCCAGCAGCTTAACCCAGGGACGGAACTATGGCTACACCTTC.

This clonotype was observed many times. The CDR3 is CASSGTGLGAFF. In nucleotides, the CDR3 is TGCGCCAGCAGTGGGACAGGCCTTGGGGCTTTCTTT. V gene TRBV10-2 combines with J gene TRBJ1-1; 7 bases line up with TRBD1. CDR1 is WSHSY and CDR2 is SAAADI in the germline V gene. Germline trimming cut 4 bases from V and 11 bases from J; bases unmatched to any gene: 7. The CDR3 length is 12 residues.

The chain employs TRBV5-1 and TRBJ2-7; a weak D match, TRBD1 (6 bases). The CDR3 runs 12 residues. The V gene lost 1 base and the J gene lost 6 bases, with 8 bases spanning the gap. CDR1 and CDR2 from the germline V gene are SGHRS and YFSETQ. The CDR3 region has the DNA TGCGCCAGCAGCTTGAAACAGGGCGAGCAGTACTTC. Residues: CASSLKQGEQYF.

This clonotype occurred a few times. This chain uses TRBV28 with TRBJ2-2, with 7 positions matching TRBD2. CDR1 and CDR2 from the germline V gene are MDHEN and SYDVKM. The CDR3 loop spans 19 amino acids. V gave up 2 bases and J gave up 7 bases; unmatched junction bases: 19. The CDR3 nucleotides are TGTGCCAGCAGTTTAGGACTCGGGGCGGGAGTCCCACATAGCGGGGAGCTGTTTTTT. Translation: CASSLGLGAGVPHSGELFF.

This clonotype showed up just a few times. Here the CDR3 DNA reads TGTGCCACACTGGACCAGGGAAACACCATATATTTT. It specifies CATLDQGNTIYF. The chain carries TRBV10-3 and TRBJ1-3; the D is unclear. CDR1 and CDR2 (germline): ENHRY, SYGVKD. V gave up 10 bases and J gave up 4 bases, with 11 bases separating them. This CDR3 has 12 amino acids.

This clonotype has ten or more counts. The rearrangement joins TRBV9 to TRBJ1-2; D remains ambiguous. The ends were cut back, 4 bases at V and 5 bases at J, with 12 bases in the middle. The CDR3 totals 13 residues. Looked up from germline, CDR1 is SGDLS and CDR2 is YYNGEE. CDR3 in amino acids: CASSPGFLYGYTF. In nucleotides, the CDR3 is TGTGCCAGCAGCCCTGGATTCCTTTATGGCTACACCTTC.

V gene TRBV20-1 combines with J gene TRBJ1-2; 9 positions agree with TRBD1. V trimming: 6 bases; J trimming: 1 base; junction bases outside the gene matches: 6. Germline lookup yields CDR1 DFQATT and CDR2 SNEGSKA (reference sequence). CDR3 length: 14 amino acids. The CDR3 DNA reads TGCAGTGCCAGATCGGACAGGGGTAACTATGGCTACACCTTC. Encoded protein: CSARSDRGNYGYTF.

This chain links TRBV7-8 with TRBJ1-1; weak D call: TRBD1 (5 bases). The CDR3 contains 13 residues. Looked up from germline, CDR1 is SGHVS and CDR2 is FQNEAQ. V was cut by 1 base and J by 12 bases, with 15 bases left in between. CDR3 region: CASSLDGGGLSFF. Written as DNA, the CDR3 is TGTGCCAGCAGCTTAGATGGGGGGGGTCTGTCTTTCTTT.

The chain couples TRBV7-6 to TRBJ2-5, with D perhaps TRBD1 (5 bases). The CDR3 covers 14 residues. Between the trimmed V and J ends, which lost 5 bases and 4 bases, there was a span of 14 bases. Germline CDR1 and CDR2: SGHVS and FNYEAQ. CDR3 nucleotide sequence: TGTGCCAGCAGCCTGACAGAGGAAGGAGAGACCCAGTACTTC. Translated: CASSLTEEGETQYF.

This clonotype showed up many times. V and J are TRBV4-1 and TRBJ2-7; no reliable D call. Germline values: CDR1 MGHRA, CDR2 YSYEKL. V was pared by 1 base and J by 3 bases, with 19 bases between. This CDR3 comprises 17 residues. The CDR3, as DNA: TGCGCCAGCAGCCAAGGGGTTGGGCCAACCCTCTTCTACGAGCAGTACTTC. Its translation is CASSQGVGPTLFYEQYF.

The chain is built from TRBV10-3 and TRBJ2-5, with 8 bases fitting TRBD1. The CDR3 runs to 11 residues. V was pared by 4 bases and J by 10 bases, with 2 bases of the junction left unmatched. Germline CDR1 is ENHRY and CDR2 is SYGVKD. CDR3 amino acids: CAISAGQGQYF. In nucleotides, the CDR3 is TGTGCCATCAGTGCAGGACAGGGCCAGTACTTC.